The 10 T cell receptor beta chains below were found in one sample sequenced in a study of blood T cell repertoires in COVID-19. Sequenced by immunoSEQ multiplex PCR; TCRdb stores in-frame clones only, minus some. The data contain 180,000 or so clones, approximately 86% of them singletons. The sequencing input was peripheral blood. These receptors were taken from a man between 60 and 75 years old with acute or convalescent COVID-19.

Of note for this clone: This CDR3 is also generated by other DNA sequences in the sample. The chain links TRBV28 to TRBJ1-2; TRBD1 might be the D (5 bases). The V gene's germline CDR1 is MDHEN and CDR2 SYDVKM. The V and J ends lost 2 bases and 3 bases respectively, with 10 bases between them. The CDR3 contains 14 residues. CDR3 sequence (DNA): TGTGCCAGCAGTTTAGGAGGGGTGGACTATGGCTACACCTTC. It is translated as CASSLGGVDYGYTF.

The chain combines TRBV9 with TRBJ1-2; 7 bases are shared with TRBD1. In germline, CDR1 is SGDLS, CDR2 YYNGEE. The CDR3 is 14 residues long. V trimming: 3 bases; J trimming: 8 bases; junction bases outside the gene matches: 10. The CDR3 region is CASSAGGHRTGYTF. CDR3 sequence (DNA): TGTGCCAGCAGCGCAGGGGGACATCGGACAGGCTACACCTTC. Full variable domain (remainder filled in from reference TRBV9 and TRBJ1-2): DSGVTQTPKHLITATGQRVTLRCSPRSGDLSVYWYQQSLDQGLQFLIQYYNGEERAKGNILERFSAQQFPDLHSELNLSSLELGDSALYFCASSAGGHRTGYTFGSGTRLTVV.

This clone turned up a few times. The rearrangement uses TRBV30 and TRBJ1-1, with TRBD1 matching over 8 bases. The junction had 2 bases not matched to a gene; V was cut back by 1 base and J by 1 base. The CDR3 is 14 amino acids. Germline CDR1 and CDR2: GTSNPN and SVGIG (reference sequence). For the CDR3, the DNA is TGTGCCTGGAGTGCTGACAGGGGGAACACTGAAGCTTTCTTT. It translates to CAWSADRGNTEAFF. The full variable domain, completed using reference TRBV30 and TRBJ1-1, is SQTIHQWPATLVQPVGSPLSLECTVEGTSNPNLYWYRQAAGRGLQLLFYSVGIGQISSEVPQNLSASRPQDRQFILSSKKLLLSDSGFYLCAWSADRGNTEAFFGQGTRLTVV.

V gene TRBV2 combines with J gene TRBJ2-7; 12 nucleotides line up with TRBD2. J lost 3 bases, V lost 2 bases, and 5 bases had no gene match. The CDR3 consists of 16 residues. Looked up from germline, CDR1 is SNHLY and CDR2 is FYNNEI. The CDR3 DNA sequence: TGTGCCAGCAGTGAATTCCAACTAGCGGGAGGCTACGAGCAGTACTTC. Its protein product is CASSEFQLAGGYEQYF.

V usage is TRBV5-4 and J usage is TRBJ1-1; the match to TRBD1 covers 9 bases. CDR1 SGHNT and CDR2 YYREEE come from the germline V gene (reference sequence). Losses at the gene ends were 4 bases for V and 1 base for J; bases not matched to a gene: 5. This CDR3 contains 15 residues. The CDR3 region is CASSGRTGENTEAFF. The CDR3 nucleotides read TGTGCCAGCAGCGGAAGGACAGGGGAGAACACTGAAGCTTTCTTT.

This chain links TRBV7-6 with TRBJ2-5; 7 bases line up with TRBD2. The V gene end was trimmed by 4 bases and the J gene end by 1 base; junction bases not matched to a gene: 12. Per the germline V gene, CDR1 is SGHVS and CDR2 is FNYEAQ. The CDR3 totals 17 residues. CDR3 sequence (DNA): TGTGCCAGCAGCTCCGTCTCGGGGGGAGGTTTCCAAGAGACCCAGTACTTC. The encoded protein is CASSSVSGGGFQETQYF.

The chain couples TRBV30 to TRBJ2-6; no clear D gene. Trimming stripped 4 bases from V and 0 bases from J, with 10 bases between. The CDR3 loop spans 15 amino acids. In germline, CDR1 is GTSNPN, CDR2 SVGIG (reference sequence). CDR3 amino acids: CAWTKKSSGANVLTF. The CDR3 DNA reads as TGTGCCTGGACTAAGAAAAGCTCTGGGGCCAACGTCCTGACTTTC. The full variable domain, its missing parts supplied by reference TRBV30 and TRBJ2-6, is SQTIHQWPATLVQPVGSPLSLECTVEGTSNPNLYWYRQAAGRGLQLLFYSVGIGQISSEVPQNLSASRPQDRQFILSSKKLLLSDSGFYLCAWTKKSSGANVLTFGAGSRLTVL.

V gene TRBV5-4 combines with J gene TRBJ2-1; TRBD2 agrees at 16 bases. Germline lookup yields CDR1 SGHNT and CDR2 YYREEE (reference sequence). J gave up 5 bases and V 4 bases, and 9 bases lay outside the gene matches. The CDR3 loop spans 18 amino acids. The CDR3 DNA reads TGTGCCAGCAGCCAAGGGACTAGCGGGAGGGGGAGCGACAATGAGCAGTTCTTC. Translating it yields CASSQGTSGRGSDNEQFF.

The rearrangement joins TRBV27 to TRBJ2-1, with TRBD2 identical over 15 bases. V was clipped by 3 bases and J by 12 bases; unmatched bases: 18. This CDR3 contains 19 residues. CDR1 and CDR2 (germline): MNHEY, SMNVEV (reference sequence). The CDR3 loop is CASSFLPSGTSGRLGGQFF. The CDR3 DNA reads TGTGCCAGCAGTTTTCTTCCGTCGGGGACTAGCGGGAGGTTGGGCGGGCAGTTCTTC.

As for this clone: Other nucleotide sequences in the sample specify the same CDR3. This chain uses TRBV28 with TRBJ1-2; D is unclear. The CDR3 totals 12 residues. Germline V gene lookup returns CDR1 MDHEN and CDR2 SYDVKM. V was cut by 3 bases and J by 5 bases, with 7 bases left in between. In nucleotides, the CDR3 is TGTGCCAGCAGTTTTGGGAGGTATGGCTACACCTTC. It encodes CASSFGRYGYTF.